The entry below gives a single TCR beta chain sequence along with its context. Germline CDR1 reads KGHSH; CDR2 reads LQKENI. Trimming cost V 3 bases and J 1 base; bases outside gene matches: 3. The CDR3 contains 15 residues. Per the original data handling: Nucleated cell counts were estimated from reference gene primer amplification. The repertoire was sequenced with immunoSEQ multiplex PCR; TCRdb's copy has only in-frame clones and lacks some. Clone size and the V and J calls come from that table; the DNA yielded D and trimming. The sample has fewer than 100,000 clones, approximately 89% seen once. This entry is derived from a study of blood T cell repertoires in COVID-19. Study-level information: Collection of acute and convalescent COVID-19 samples took place in the United States, Italy and Spain. Nucleic acid was either cDNA or gDNA, and it came from T cells, B-cell-depleted T cells, or PBMCs.

This sequence joins TRBV18 and TRBJ2-5, with TRBD2 identical over 9 bases. Material for sequencing was peripheral blood. The sequence was collected from a human donor with acute or convalescent COVID-19. The donor label of this sample is uncertain. DNA for the CDR3: TGTGCCAGCTCACCGGCGGGGGGGCCCCAAGAGACCCAGTACTTC. Its translation is CASSPAGGPQETQYF.